Sequencing of this T cell receptor beta chain was carried out in a study of blood T cells in healthy people across ages. A second about 7 to 11 cycle PCR used barcoded and J-beta primers. TCRdb recomputed calls from the 5' RACE reads with MiXCR, one row per CDR3 protein. The sample yields 700,000 to 800,000 distinct CDR3 sequences, roughly 44% seen once. The J segment lost 3 bases and the V segment lost 1 base, leaving 7 bases of the junction unmatched. Germline CDR1 reads DFQATT; CDR2 reads SNEGSKA (reference sequence). The CDR3 runs to 15 residues. There were at least 5.5 micrograms of total RNA extracted from every sample. This clonotype was observed a handful of times.

The rearrangement links TRBV20-1 to TRBJ2-7; 9 nucleotides match TRBD2. This sequence was found in a woman in her fifties or sixties in good health. What was sequenced was blood. This CDR3 reads CSARGVSGGGYEQYF. The CDR3, as DNA: TGCAGTGCTAGAGGTGTTAGCGGGGGCGGCTACGAGCAGTACTTC.